Sequencing of this TCR beta chain was carried out in a study of CD8+ T cells in alopecia areata (dated by TCRdb to about 2018). About the study as a whole: Treated patients were enrolled in an open-label pilot trial of oral tofacitinib at 5 to 10 mg twice daily for moderate-to-severe alopecia areata. To study T cell clonal expansion in alopecia areata, the researchers applied high-throughput TCRbeta sequencing to both the C3H/HeJ mouse model and human patients. On the human side, TCRbeta sequencing was run on scalp tissue and on sorted CD4+ and CD8+ peripheral blood T cells from healthy controls and from alopecia areata patients with either patchy or totalis/universalis disease. RNA was obtained with the PAXgene miRNA kit for fixed scalp, the miRNeasy kit for PBMCs, and the RNeasy kit for mouse skin. Clonality in the scalp was compared among normal scalp (n=4), patchy alopecia areata scalp (n=8), and alopecia totalis/universalis scalp (n=8). Patients stayed on tofacitinib for 6 to 18 months and then had 6 months of follow-up off drug so that delayed response and recurrence could be assessed. Amplification of TCRbeta CDR3 regions was done by immunoSEQ multiplex PCR using 35 Vbeta forward primers and 13 Jbeta reverse primers. Tofacitinib-treated patients had biopsies at baseline and at 4 and 24 weeks of treatment, with a later scalp biopsy in several patients. Disease severity in treated patients was measured with the SALT score, which quantifies the percentage of affected scalp surface area. General findings and caveats noted by the study authors: With tofacitinib, both scalp clonality and the number of expanded CD8+ clones among the top 100 scalp clones went down significantly. During tofacitinib treatment, many expanded lesional clones stuck around in both scalp and blood, and this persistence may partly explain why relapse happens after treatment is stopped. The treated cohort was small, with a single nonresponder, so links between baseline CD8+ expansion and response need larger studies. TCR sequences shared between patients were less clear than in mice, possibly partly because of HLA diversity in the patient population. Resident alphabeta T cells in normal human skin are also sequenced, complicating scalp TCR repertoire analysis, unlike mouse skin dominated by gammadelta T cells. Higher clonality and more expanded CD8+ clones were observed in lesional scalp than in normal scalp, particularly in alopecia totalis/universalis, a finding suggestive of antigenic drive.

Receptor libraries were prepared by the immunoSEQ multiplex PCR assay. RNA was extracted from all samples and reverse transcribed into cDNA as template for TCR sequencing. First-strand cDNA was synthesized with SuperScript III using a 2:1 mix of oligo-dT and random hexamers. A synthetic immune receptor repertoire was used to assess amplification bias, and residual bias was removed computationally. The original pipeline was this. Raw reads were preprocessed to remove errors, and CDR3 was defined according to IMGT conventions as the region from the conserved cysteine to phenylalanine. Clonality was computed by normalizing Shannon entropy by log2 of the number of productive unique TCRs and subtracting the result from 1. CD4 or CD8 identity of scalp clones was inferred by cross-referencing scalp TCRbeta sequences with sorted blood CD4 and CD8 repertoires. TCRdb provides this immuneACCESS table in a form limited to in-frame rearrangements. Some clones are lacking; in checked studies, under half of them reflect an unresolved V gene, and why the rest are absent is not known. From that table come the V and J calls and clone size; the DNA was used to work out D and trimming. This sample holds more than 200,000 clones; approximately 40% were observed only once. Approximately 2.9% of the sample belongs to the ten largest clones.

The sample's treatment or condition label is to be understood as: oral pan-JAK inhibitor, 5-10 mg twice daily. Lesional scalp punch biopsies and peripheral blood were obtained from alopecia areata patients. PBMCs were isolated by density centrifugation and stained for CD3, CD4 and CD8, and CD4+ and CD8+ T cells were sorted on a FACSAria. The CDR3 contains 12 residues, cysteine and phenylalanine counted. Of all the DNA, just the CDR3 is kept, 36 bases in frame from base 1. Reading the germline V gene (reference sequence) gives CDR1 GTSNPN and CDR2 SVGIG. V is shortened by 2 bases, J by 3 bases, and the region joining them spans 7 bases. In regard to this clone: What antigen it recognizes has not been identified. No base-level quality is on record; no much larger clone is a single base apart.

The clonotype originates from a human donor with alopecia areata. This chain joins TRBV30 to TRBJ1-2; the D gene cannot be named for sure. Sequenced here: CD4+ T cells sorted from blood, sampled at approximately week 37, from a patient treated with tofacitinib. The DNA reads as follows: TGTGCCTGGAGTTTTCTAGACTATGGCTACACCTTC. This gives the protein CAWSFLDYGYTF. With the rest looked up from the reference TRBV30 and TRBJ1-2 genes rather than sequenced, the full variable domain is SQTIHQWPATLVQPVGSPLSLECTVEGTSNPNLYWYRQAAGRGLQLLFYSVGIGQISSEVPQNLSASRPQDRQFILSSKKLLLSDSGFYLCAWSFLDYGYTFGSGTRLTVV.